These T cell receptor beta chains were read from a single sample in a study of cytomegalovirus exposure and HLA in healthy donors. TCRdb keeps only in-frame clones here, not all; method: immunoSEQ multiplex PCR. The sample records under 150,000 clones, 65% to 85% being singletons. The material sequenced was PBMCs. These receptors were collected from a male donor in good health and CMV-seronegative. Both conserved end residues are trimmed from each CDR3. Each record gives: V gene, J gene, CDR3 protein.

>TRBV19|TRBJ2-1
ASSRGQFNEQF
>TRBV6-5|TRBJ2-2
ASSYSGGTITGELF
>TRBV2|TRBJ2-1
ASKAGLATPTRSYNEQF
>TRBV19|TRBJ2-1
ATDRDNEQF
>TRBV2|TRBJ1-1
ATLTGVTEAF
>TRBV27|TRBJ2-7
ASSSSLFYEQY
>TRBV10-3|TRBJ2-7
ATRTSGEDSYEQY
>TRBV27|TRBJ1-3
ASSPLLDAVNTIY
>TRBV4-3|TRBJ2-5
ASSQGVASGTQY
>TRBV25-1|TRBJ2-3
ASTTAKGVDTQY
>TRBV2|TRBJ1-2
ASSVEGEGYGYT
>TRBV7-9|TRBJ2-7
SSSLGTGGEYEQY
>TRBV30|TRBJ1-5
AWTRDRTSRGNQPQH
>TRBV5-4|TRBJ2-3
ASSPLSGFDTDTQY
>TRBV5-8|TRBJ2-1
ASSLVSDNEQF
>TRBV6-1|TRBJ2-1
ASSPAGVGNEQF
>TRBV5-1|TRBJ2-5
ASSARQGGGETQY
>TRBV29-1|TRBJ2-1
SVVQFSSYNEQF
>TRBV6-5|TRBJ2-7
ASSLDTSYEQY
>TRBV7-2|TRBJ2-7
ASSLSEGYEQY
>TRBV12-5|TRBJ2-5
ASGWGGGPSQETQY
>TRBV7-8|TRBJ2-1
ASSLLRGRAYNEQF
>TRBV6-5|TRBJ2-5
ASRAPRGRQETQY
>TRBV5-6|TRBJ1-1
ASSTLDSRHTEAF
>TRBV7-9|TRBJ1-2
ASSLAGGASEYT
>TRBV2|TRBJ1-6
ASGDRGGNSPLH
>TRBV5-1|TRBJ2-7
ASSLTGSPSYEQY
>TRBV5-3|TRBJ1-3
ASVRGSGNTIY
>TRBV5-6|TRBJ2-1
ASSAPGLRESNEQF
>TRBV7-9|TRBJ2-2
ASNRLAENTGELF
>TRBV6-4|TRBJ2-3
ASSPTTSATDTQY
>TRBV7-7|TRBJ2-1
ASSFREVDEQF
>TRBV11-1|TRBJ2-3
ASSLGTGIADTQY
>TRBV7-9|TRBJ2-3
ASSLLVGQPLDTQY
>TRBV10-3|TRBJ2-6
AISGGTSGANVLT
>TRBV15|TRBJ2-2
ATSRGEAGELF
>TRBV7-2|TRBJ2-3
ASSPNTGTDTQY
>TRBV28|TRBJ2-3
ASSRIPDTQY
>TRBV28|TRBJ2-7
ASSLGRGPYEQY
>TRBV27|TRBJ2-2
ASSLTWATGELF
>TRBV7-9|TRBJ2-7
ASSMTGSSYEQY
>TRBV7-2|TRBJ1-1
ASSLTRGGTEAF
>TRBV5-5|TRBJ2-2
ASSPRTSGVGETGELF
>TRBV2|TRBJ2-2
ASSADREANTGELF